Listed here is a single T cell receptor (beta chain). The antigen is undetermined. This specimen comes from a study of OX40 agonist ivuxolimab in advanced cancers. Looking at the study overall: Dose-escalation patients' cancers were hepatocellular carcinoma, melanoma, renal cell or head and neck cancer. General study findings and limits: Among T cells, CD8+ cells averaged more expanded clones than CD4+ cells. In the 0.1 to 3.0 mg/kg range, CD4+ and CD8+ blood T cells had expanded clonally by week 6.

Profiled with immunoSEQ multiplex PCR; TCRdb holds only in-frame clones, not every one. The profile shows 40,000 to 45,000 clones, around 80% of them singletons. Losses at the gene ends were 4 bases for V and 5 bases for J; bases not matched to a gene: 10. This CDR3 is built from 16 residues. Per the germline V gene, CDR1 is SGHRS and CDR2 is YFSETQ. J is TRBJ2-1 and V is TRBV5-1, with 9 positions matching TRBD1. This clonotype was sampled from an adult with an advanced solid tumor such as melanoma, head and neck, liver or kidney cancer. The source material was CD4+ or CD8+ T cells sorted from blood, sampled in a trial of the OX40 agonist ivuxolimab. CDR3 coding DNA: TGCGCCAGCAGCGGGGGCGGAGGACAGGGGCACAATGAGCAGTTCTTC. It translates to CASSGGGGQGHNEQFF. Supplemented by reference TRBV5-1 and TRBJ2-1, the full variable domain reads KAGVTQTPRYLIKTRGQQVTLSCSPISGHRSVSWYQQTPGQGLQFLFEYFSETQRNKGNFPGRFSGRQFSNSRSEMNVSTLELGDSALYLCASSGGGGQGHNEQFFGPGTRLTVL.